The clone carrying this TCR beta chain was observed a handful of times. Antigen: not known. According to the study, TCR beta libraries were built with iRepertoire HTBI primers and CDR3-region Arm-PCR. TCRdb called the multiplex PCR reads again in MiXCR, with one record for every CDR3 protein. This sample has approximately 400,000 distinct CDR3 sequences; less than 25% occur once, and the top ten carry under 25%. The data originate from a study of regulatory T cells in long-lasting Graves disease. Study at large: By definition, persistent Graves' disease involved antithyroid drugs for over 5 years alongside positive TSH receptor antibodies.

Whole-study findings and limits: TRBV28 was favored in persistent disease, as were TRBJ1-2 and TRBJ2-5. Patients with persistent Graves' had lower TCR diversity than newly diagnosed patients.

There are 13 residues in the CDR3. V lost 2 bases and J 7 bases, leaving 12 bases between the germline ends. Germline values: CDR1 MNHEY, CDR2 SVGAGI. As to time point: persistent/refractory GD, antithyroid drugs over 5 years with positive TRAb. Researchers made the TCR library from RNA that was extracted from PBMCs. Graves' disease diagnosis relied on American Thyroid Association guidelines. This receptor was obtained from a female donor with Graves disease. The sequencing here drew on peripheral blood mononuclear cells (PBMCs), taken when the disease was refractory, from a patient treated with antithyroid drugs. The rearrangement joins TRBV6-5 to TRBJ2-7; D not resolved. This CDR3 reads CASSYNRLREQYF. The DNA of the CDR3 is TGTGCCAGCAGTTACAACAGATTGCGGGAGCAGTACTTC.